Given below is one T cell receptor beta chain in context. Its antigen is undetermined. The entry originates in a study of blood T cells in healthy people across ages. Study-wide points: Unsorted PBMC input precluded a conclusive naive versus antigen-experienced comparison.

The second PCR ran about 6 to 12 cycles with a sample-barcoded 5' primer and J-beta primers. TCRdb redid the calling of the 5' RACE reads with MiXCR, one entry per CDR3 protein. The profile shows around 990,000 distinct CDR3 sequences, more than 30% of them singletons. The CDR3 has 17 amino acids. Per germline, CDR1 MNHNS and CDR2 SASEGT. The V and J ends lost 5 bases and 0 bases respectively, with 19 bases between them. Sequenced: blood. This sequence was found in a man younger than 30 in good health. The chain joins TRBV6-1 to TRBJ1-1; D gene unclear. The CDR3 region is CASSLHGLTELNTEAFF. CDR3 DNA sequence: TGTGCCAGCAGTCTTCACGGTCTCACAGAATTGAACACTGAAGCTTTCTTT.